These 18 T cell receptor beta chains share one sample of origin, sequenced in a study of CD8 T cells in ankylosing spondylitis. Findings of the study overall: Ankylosing spondylitis blood appeared to be characterized by a TCR beta motif of 7 to 9 highly homologous variants.

TCRdb reprocessed the 5' RACE reads with MiXCR, giving one entry per CDR3 protein. Here the sample spans 500,000 to 650,000 distinct CDR3 sequences, approximately 5.3% being singletons. No antigen has been assigned to these receptors. Sequences were obtained from blood, either unsorted or a sorted T cell fraction (not recorded which). Receptors were obtained from a male donor with ankylosing spondylitis.

This clonotype turned up a few times. The genes are TRBV20-1 and TRBJ2-1, with a tentative D call TRBD2 (6 bases). Deletions cut 6 bases from V and 8 bases from J, with 20 bases between. The CDR3 totals 14 residues. From germline, CDR1 is DFQATT and CDR2 SNEGSKA (reference sequence). The CDR3 sequence: CSAGPGLFNDEQFF. Here the CDR3 DNA reads TGCAGTGCCGGACCGGGACTCTTTAACGATGAGCAGTTCTTC.

This clonotype was observed a handful of times. The rearrangement uses TRBV11-2 and TRBJ2-5; TRBD2 matches at 12 bases. CDR1 is SGHAT, CDR2 FQNNGV, per germline. The CDR3 has 17 residues. V shed 4 bases, J shed 2 bases, and the junction held 8 bases outside the gene matches. Written as DNA, the CDR3 is TGTGCCAGCAGCTCCTGGAGACTAGCGGGGGCGCAAGAGACCCAGTACTTC. Protein: CASSSWRLAGAQETQYF. The complete variable domain, with remaining parts taken from reference TRBV11-2 and TRBJ2-5, reads EAGVAQSPRYKIIEKRQSVAFWCNPISGHATLYWYQQILGQGPKLLIQFQNNGVVDDSQLPKDRFSAERLKGVDSTLKIQPAKLEDSAVYLCASSSWRLAGAQETQYFGPGTRLLVL.

Many counts were recorded for this clonotype. This chain joins TRBV5-1 and TRBJ2-7; 8 nucleotides agree with TRBD2. This CDR3 spans 15 amino acids. With V trimmed by 1 base and J by 4 bases, 7 bases remained unmatched. The germline gives CDR1 SGHRS, CDR2 YFSETQ. The CDR3 DNA sequence: TGCGCCAGCAGCTTGAGTACGGGAGGGCCGTACGAGCAGTACTTC. It codes for CASSLSTGGPYEQYF.

This clonotype appeared many times. The V gene is TRBV7-9, the J gene TRBJ1-1; 7 bases map to TRBD1. The CDR3 consists of 16 residues. From germline, CDR1 is SEHNR and CDR2 FQNEAQ (reference sequence). J lost 6 bases, V lost 5 bases, and 15 bases had no gene match. DNA for the CDR3: TGTGCCAGCAGCGAAGGGACTGACAGGGAAATCTCTGAAGCTTTCTTT. It is translated as CASSEGTDREISEAFF. Looking up the rest from reference TRBV7-9 and TRBJ1-1 gives the full variable domain: DTGVSQNPRHKITKRGQNVTFRCDPISEHNRLYWYRQTLGQGPEFLTYFQNEAQLEKSRLLSDRFSAERPKGSFSTLEIQRTEQGDSAMYLCASSEGTDREISEAFFGQGTRLTVV.

The sample holds many counts of this clonotype. The V and J genes are TRBV6-1 and TRBJ2-3, with 10 bases matching TRBD2. The ends lost 6 bases at V and 0 bases at J; junction bases unmatched: 6. CDR1 is MNHNS, CDR2 SASEGT, per germline. The CDR3 has 16 residues. The CDR3: CASSRSTSGSTDTQYF. DNA of the CDR3: TGTGCCAGCAGCCGATCGACTAGCGGGAGCACAGATACGCAGTATTTT.

This clonotype was observed many times. The CDR3: CASSTTGGAHGYTF. The CDR3 DNA reads TGTGCCAGCAGCACGACAGGGGGCGCGCATGGCTACACCTTC. The chain links TRBV7-2 to TRBJ1-2; 10 nucleotides line up with TRBD1. V was pared by 5 bases and J by 6 bases, with 6 bases of the junction left unmatched. CDR3 length: 14 amino acids. Germline CDR1 reads SGHTA; CDR2 reads FQGNSA.

This clonotype was seen repeatedly, ten times or more. V usage is TRBV5-1 and J usage is TRBJ1-4; weak D call: TRBD1 (6 bases). Deletions cut 0 bases from V and 0 bases from J, with 12 bases between. Germline lookup yields CDR1 SGHRS and CDR2 YFSETQ. CDR3 length: 17 residues. CDR3 loop: CASSLDGRGATNEKLFF. DNA for the CDR3: TGCGCCAGCAGCTTGGATGGCAGGGGAGCAACTAATGAAAAACTGTTTTTT.

In its sample, this clonotype was seen many times. The V call is TRBV20-1, the J call TRBJ1-5; D call uncertain. The CDR3 runs to 13 residues. Germline values: CDR1 DFQATT, CDR2 SNEGSKA (reference sequence). Trimming shortened V by 1 base and J by 9 bases, and 13 bases separated the two germline ends. CDR3 sequence (DNA): TGCAGTGCTAGAGTCCTAAGGGAGGGGCCCCAGCATTTT. Protein product: CSARVLREGPQHF.

This clonotype was picked up many times. The V gene is TRBV11-1, the J gene TRBJ2-4; 7 bases agree with TRBD1. This CDR3 has 17 amino acids. V lost 1 base and J lost 0; bases outside the gene matches: 6. Germline loops: CDR1 SGHAT, CDR2 FQDESV (reference sequence). The CDR3 region has the DNA TGTGCCAGCAGCTTAGTCGGGACAGCACTAGCCAAAAACATTCAGTACTTC. Amino acid sequence: CASSLVGTALAKNIQYF.

Ten or more counts support this clonotype. This rearrangement joins TRBV20-1 to TRBJ2-7; D is unresolved. This CDR3 has 11 amino acids. CDR1 is DFQATT, CDR2 SNEGSKA, per germline (reference sequence). Trimming took off 3 bases at V and 7 bases at J, with 10 bases between the two ends. This chain's CDR3 is CSASRAGEQYF. The CDR3, as DNA: TGCAGTGCTAGCCGGGCAGGTGAGCAGTACTTC.

Ten or more counts support this clonotype. The chain is built from TRBV20-1 and TRBJ1-1; the D gene is possibly TRBD1 (5 bases). From germline, CDR1 is DFQATT and CDR2 SNEGSKA (reference sequence). CDR3 length: 13 residues. The V end lost 6 bases, the J end lost 7 bases, and 18 bases lay between the germline ends. The CDR3 sequence: CSAPRGSNIEAFF. The CDR3 nucleotides read TGCAGTGCACCGCGGGGGTCGAATATTGAAGCTTTCTTT.

This clonotype was seen at least ten times. The J gene is TRBJ1-5, the V gene TRBV20-1, with unresolved D. This CDR3 has 13 residues. Trimming removed 1 base from V and 5 bases from J, with 9 bases in between. Germline CDR1 and CDR2: DFQATT and SNEGSKA (reference sequence). CDR3 DNA sequence: TGCAGTGCTAGAGGGCCGGCGGATCAGCCCCAGCATTTT. It codes for CSARGPADQPQHF.

This clonotype was seen a handful of times. The chain employs TRBV4-3 and TRBJ2-6; maybe TRBD1 (6 bases). The CDR3 has 16 residues. V was shortened by 2 bases and J by 4 bases, with 12 bases between the two germline ends. Germline V CDR1 and CDR2: LGHNA, YSLEER. The CDR3 is CASSQRPGDGANVLTF. DNA of the CDR3: TGCGCCAGCAGCCAAAGACCAGGGGACGGGGCCAACGTCCTGACTTTC.

This clonotype was seen many times. The chain is built from TRBV10-3 and TRBJ2-3; D is unresolved. V was shortened by 1 base and J by 6 bases, with 11 bases between the two germline ends. Germline V gives CDR1 ENHRY, CDR2 SYGVKD. The CDR3 runs 14 residues. CDR3 in amino acids: CAISELALGDTQYF. In DNA, the CDR3 is TGTGCCATCAGTGAGTTGGCCCTAGGGGATACGCAGTATTTT.

With regard to this clonotype: This clone may be a read error of a much larger clone one base away. The rearrangement uses TRBV28 and TRBJ2-1; D not certain. CDR1 is MDHEN, CDR2 SYDVKM, per germline. CDR3 length equals 13 residues. CDR3 protein: CASSLELGNEQLF. CDR3 bases: TGTGCCAGCAGTTTAGAGCTCGGAAATGAGCAGCTCTTC.

This clonotype was counted only a few times. This chain links TRBV18 with TRBJ2-5; perhaps TRBD2 as D (6 bases). The germline V and J ends were trimmed by 2 bases and 2 bases, with 9 bases remaining between them. Per the germline V gene, CDR1 is KGHSH and CDR2 is LQKENI. This CDR3 has 14 amino acids. CDR3 bases: TGTGCCAGCTCACCATGGGGGGTACAAGAGACCCAGTACTTC. It encodes CASSPWGVQETQYF.

V and J are TRBV20-1 and TRBJ2-2; TRBD1 or TRBD2 may be the D gene (6 bases each). Trimming took off 1 base at V and 1 base at J, with 10 bases between the two ends. This CDR3 has 15 residues. Per germline, CDR1 DFQATT and CDR2 SNEGSKA (reference sequence). This CDR3 is CSARGGAMNTGELFF. As DNA, the CDR3 is TGCAGTGCTAGAGGGGGGGCAATGAACACCGGGGAGCTGTTTTTT.

This clonotype was recorded many times. V gene TRBV12-3 or TRBV12-4 combines with J gene TRBJ2-2; 9 bases line up with TRBD1. V was clipped by 8 bases and J by 0 bases; unmatched bases: 10. CDR3 length: 17 residues. The CDR3 here is CASPLPGQGTNTGELFF. The CDR3 DNA reads as TGTGCCAGCCCTCTTCCGGGACAGGGAACGAACACCGGGGAGCTGTTTTTT.